A selection of T cell receptor beta chains follows, all from one sample in a study of CD4+ T cells in melanoma. TCRdb's table, derived via immunoSEQ multiplex PCR, lists solely in-frame clones and lacks some. Of some 4,600 clones in the sample, about 65% were seen once. The source material was cells from a culture (not recorded whether cultured in vitro). These receptors all come from a human donor with melanoma. Both conserved end residues are part of each CDR3. The D gene is left open where the match is weak. Rows give clone size only sometimes, using once, few, many, or a class for an expanded clone.

TRBD2	NA	TRBV5-6	TRBJ2-1	TGTGCCAGCAGCCAAAATAGCCGGGACTACCACGCAAACAATGAGCAGTTCTTC	CASSQNSRDYHANNEQFF
NA	large	TRBV19	TRBJ2-7	TGTGCCAGTAGCCCTGGGACAACAAGCGAACGCGAATTGAGCTCCTACGAGCAGTACTTC	CASSPGTTSERELSSYEQYF
NA	medium-sized	TRBV29-1	TRBJ1-2	TGCAGCGTTGTGGCGGCAGGGGTGGGCTATGGCTACACCTTC	CSVVAAGVGYGYTF
TRBD1	NA	TRBV7-3	TRBJ1-5	TGTGCCAGCGGCGGACAGGGCTGGAAATATGATAGCAATCAGCCCCAGCATTTT	CASGGQGWKYDSNQPQHF
NA	NA	TRBV13	TRBJ2-6	TGTGCCAGCAGCCAGGACCAGACAGACCGATCTGGGGCCAACGTCCTGACTTTC	CASSQDQTDRSGANVLTF
NA	NA	TRBV19	TRBJ2-3	TGTGCCAGTAGTATGGGGGGCTTAACAGATACGCAGTATTTT	CASSMGGLTDTQYF
TRBD1	NA	TRBV19	TRBJ2-7	TGTGCCAGTAGTGCCGGGACAGGGGGCGAATACGAGCAGTACTTC	CASSAGTGGEYEQYF
TRBD2	NA	TRBV9	TRBJ2-5	TGTGCCAGCAGCGAAATGGGAGGGCAAAGCCAAGAGACCCAGTACTTC	CASSEMGGQSQETQYF
NA	NA	TRBV15	TRBJ2-7	TGTGCCACCAGCAGGGAGCTATTGGCTGACCCCTACGAGCAGTACTTC	CATSRELLADPYEQYF
TRBD1	NA	TRBV7-2	TRBJ2-3	TGTGCCAGCAGCTTAGCGCAGGGGGCCTCTCGAGCTACGCAGTATTTT	CASSLAQGASRATQYF
NA	NA	TRBV27	TRBJ1-5	TGTGCCAGCCGTGGACAGAATGGCAATCAGCCCCAGCATTTT	CASRGQNGNQPQHF
NA	NA	TRBV11-3	TRBJ1-6	TGTGCCAGCAGCTTCGAACCTCGTGGGCTTTCAAGCTCCTATAATTCACCCCTCCACTTT	CASSFEPRGLSSSYNSPLHF
NA	NA	TRBV19	TRBJ2-4	TGTGCCAGTACTCAACACGGGACAGCCAAAAACATTCAGTACTTC	CASTQHGTAKNIQYF
NA	NA	TRBV7-2	TRBJ2-5	TGTGCCAGCAGCTGGGGCTCCAGCTCAGGAGAGACCCAGTACTTC	CASSWGSSSGETQYF
NA	few	TRBV30	TRBJ1-2	TGTGCCTGGAGTGGTATCGTGGGGGGCCGTGGCTACACCTTC	CAWSGIVGGRGYTF
TRBD2	once	TRBV19	TRBJ2-1	TGTGCCAGTAGTATCAGTCTAGCGGGGTATGAGCAGTTCTTC	CASSISLAGYEQFF
NA	NA	TRBV6-5	TRBJ1-5	TGTGCCAGCCAACTCGATAGCAATCAGCCCCAGCATTTT	CASQLDSNQPQHF
TRBD1	NA	TRBV3-1/TRBV3-2	TRBJ1-2	TGTGCCAGCAGCCAGGACAGGGTGGACTATGGCTACACCTTC	CASSQDRVDYGYTF
NA	large	TRBV7-9	TRBJ1-1	TGTGCCAGCAGCTTAGACACGAACACTGAAGCTTTCTTT	CASSLDTNTEAFF
NA	NA	TRBV27	TRBJ1-4	TGTGCCAGCAGACCATTCCGAGGGGTGGCTAATGAAAAACTGTTTTTT	CASRPFRGVANEKLFF
NA	NA	TRBV4-1	TRBJ2-1	TGCGCCAGCAGCCAGCTTATCGACAATGAGCAGTTCTTC	CASSQLIDNEQFF
TRBD1	NA	TRBV13	TRBJ1-2	TGTGCCAGCAGCACCTGGACAGGCAACTATGGCTACACCTTC	CASSTWTGNYGYTF
TRBD2	NA	TRBV11-2	TRBJ2-2	TGTGCCAGCAGCCCTAGGGGCGGGGGGAACACCGGGGAGCTGTTTTTT	CASSPRGGGNTGELFF
TRBD1	NA	TRBV7-3	TRBJ2-3	TGTGCCAGCAGTTATGACAGGGGAGGCACAGATACGCAGTATTTT	CASSYDRGGTDTQYF
NA	NA	TRBV30	TRBJ1-6	TGTGCCTCCGCCCCGTCCTATAATTCACCCCTCCACTTT	CASAPSYNSPLHF
TRBD2	NA	TRBV3-1/TRBV3-2	TRBJ2-5	TGTGCCAGCAGCCCTAGACTAGCGGGGGTGGAGACCCAGTACTTC	CASSPRLAGVETQYF
NA	NA	TRBV5-6	TRBJ2-7	TGTGCCAGCAGCTTGTTATATGACAGCTACGAGCAGTACTTC	CASSLLYDSYEQYF
TRBD1	once	TRBV7-3	TRBJ1-6	TGTGCCAGCAGCTTAGGGACAGGGGGTATGAATTCACCCCTCCACTTT	CASSLGTGGMNSPLHF
NA	medium-sized	TRBV27	TRBJ1-4	TGTGCCAGCAGCTTTACAGGGTTTGAAAAACTGTTTTTT	CASSFTGFEKLFF
NA	NA	TRBV6-5	TRBJ2-7	TGTGCCAGCAGTTGGGGGGGGGACACCTCCTACGAGCAGTACTTC	CASSWGGDTSYEQYF
TRBD1	NA	TRBV9	TRBJ2-1	TGTGCCAGCAGCGGAGACAGGGCGGATTACAATGAGCAGTTCTTC	CASSGDRADYNEQFF
TRBD2	NA	TRBV2	TRBJ2-1	TGTGCCAGCAGTGGGCTAGCGGGGGGGCCAGGGCAGTTCTTC	CASSGLAGGPGQFF
NA	NA	TRBV7-9	TRBJ1-3	TGTGCCAGCAGCTTAGATGGGAGCAGCTCTGGAAACACCATATATTTT	CASSLDGSSSGNTIYF
TRBD2	few	TRBV10-3	TRBJ2-2	TGTGCCACAATGGGGGGGGTCGACACCGGGGAGCTGTTTTTT	CATMGGVDTGELFF
TRBD1	NA	TRBV3-1/TRBV3-2	TRBJ2-5	TGTGCCAGTCGACCCGGGACAGGGCCTCAAGGGACCCAGTACTTC	CASRPGTGPQGTQYF
NA	few	TRBV2	TRBJ1-4	TGTGCCAGCAGTAGGGGTTATAATGAAAAACTGTTTTTT	CASSRGYNEKLFF
NA	NA	TRBV19	TRBJ2-3	TGTGCCAGTAGGGGGGCCCCAGATACGCAGTATTTT	CASRGAPDTQYF
NA	NA	TRBV6-1	TRBJ2-1	TGTGCCAGCAGTGAATTTACCAGGACAAACAATGAGCAGTTCTTC	CASSEFTRTNNEQFF
NA	NA	TRBV7-2	TRBJ2-3	TGTGCCAGCAGCACTCCACTCCAGGGGTTTACGCAGTATTTT	CASSTPLQGFTQYF
TRBD1	NA	TRBV27	TRBJ2-1	TGTGCCAGCAGTTCCGGGACAGGGTCCTACAATGAGCAGTTCTTC	CASSSGTGSYNEQFF
NA	once	TRBV12-1	TRBJ1-2	TGTGCCAGCAGCCTTTCCAAGACAGGGGGCATGAACTATGGCTACACCTTC	CASSLSKTGGMNYGYTF